This TCR beta chain is drawn from a study of chemoradiotherapy in HPV16-positive cancers. Across the whole study: A couple of HPV16-positive patients' cells yielded candidate HPV-specific clones and common motifs. Findings and caveats of the study: Better recurrence-free survival went with HPV-responsive T-cell expansion in HPV16-positive patients. During treatment, candidate HPV-specific clones and E7-related motifs expanded in tumor.

Generated by immunoSEQ multiplex PCR, the TCRdb table keeps only in-frame clones and is missing some. The table shows thousands of clones, with more than 65% occurring only once. A remark on this clone: Its antigen is still unknown.

Repertoires were sampled repeatedly during chemoradiotherapy. CDR3 size: 16 residues. Trimming pared 5 bases from V and 2 bases from J, leaving 16 bases between. Germline CDR1 SGHAT, CDR2 FQNNGV. The sequences come from tumor tissue, collected from a patient who underwent chemoradiotherapy. This TCR was sampled from a human donor with HPV-associated anogenital cancer. The chain is built from TRBV11-2 and TRBJ1-5; the D is unclear. The CDR3 DNA reads as TGTGCCAGCAGCCCTGGGTGGGTAAGGGGCAATCAGCCCCAGCATTTT. Its translation is CASSPGWVRGNQPQHF.